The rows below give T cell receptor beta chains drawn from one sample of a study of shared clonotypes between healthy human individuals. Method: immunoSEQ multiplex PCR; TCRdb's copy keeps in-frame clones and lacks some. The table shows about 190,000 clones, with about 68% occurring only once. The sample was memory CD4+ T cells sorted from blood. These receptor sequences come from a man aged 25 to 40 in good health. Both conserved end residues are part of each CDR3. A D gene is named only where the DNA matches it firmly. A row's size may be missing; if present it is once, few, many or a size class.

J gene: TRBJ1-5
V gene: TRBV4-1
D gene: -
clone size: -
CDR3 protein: CASSQPQALPQHF
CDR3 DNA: TGCGCCAGCAGCCAACCCCAGGCTCTGCCCCAGCATTTT

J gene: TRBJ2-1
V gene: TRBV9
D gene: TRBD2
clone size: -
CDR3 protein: CASSVGLAAHNEQFF
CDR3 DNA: TGTGCCAGCAGCGTCGGACTAGCGGCCCACAATGAGCAGTTCTTC

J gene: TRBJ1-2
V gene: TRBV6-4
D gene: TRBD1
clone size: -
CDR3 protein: CASSDGNRGTNGYTF
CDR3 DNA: TGTGCCAGCAGTGACGGGAACAGGGGCACTAATGGCTACACCTTC

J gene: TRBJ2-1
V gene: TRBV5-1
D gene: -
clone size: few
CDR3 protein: CASSLEFNEQFF
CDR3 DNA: TGCGCCAGCAGCTTGGAATTCAATGAGCAGTTCTTC

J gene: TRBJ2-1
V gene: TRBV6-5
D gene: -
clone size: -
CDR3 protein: CASSPSLYNEQFF
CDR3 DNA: TGTGCCAGCAGTCCCTCGCTGTACAATGAGCAGTTCTTC

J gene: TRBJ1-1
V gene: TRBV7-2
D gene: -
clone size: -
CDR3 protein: CASSLAVRELGTEAFF
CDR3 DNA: TGTGCCAGCAGCTTAGCTGTCAGGGAGTTGGGGACTGAAGCTTTCTTT

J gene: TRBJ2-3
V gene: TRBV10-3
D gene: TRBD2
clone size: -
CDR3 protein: CAISAGAGRTGTDTQYF
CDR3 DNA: TGTGCCATCAGTGCAGGAGCGGGAAGGACGGGCACAGATACGCAGTATTTT

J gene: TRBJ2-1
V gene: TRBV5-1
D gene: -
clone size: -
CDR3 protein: CASSPPAYNEQFF
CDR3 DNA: TGCGCCAGCAGCCCCCCTGCGTACAATGAGCAGTTCTTC

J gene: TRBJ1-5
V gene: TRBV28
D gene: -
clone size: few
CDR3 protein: CASREDSRRNQPQHF
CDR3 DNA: TGTGCCAGCAGAGAGGACAGCCGGCGAAATCAGCCCCAGCATTTT

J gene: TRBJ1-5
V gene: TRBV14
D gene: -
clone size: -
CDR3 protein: CENLRQPQHF
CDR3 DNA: TGTGAAAACCTAAGGCAGCCCCAGCATTTT

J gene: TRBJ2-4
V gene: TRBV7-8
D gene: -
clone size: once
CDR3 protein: CASSFLPGTTKNIQYF
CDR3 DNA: TGTGCCAGCAGTTTTCTCCCCGGGACAACCAAAAACATTCAGTACTTC

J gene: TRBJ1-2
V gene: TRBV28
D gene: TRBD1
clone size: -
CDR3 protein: CASDREGGYGYTF
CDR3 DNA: TGTGCCAGCGACAGGGAGGGGGGTTATGGCTACACCTTC

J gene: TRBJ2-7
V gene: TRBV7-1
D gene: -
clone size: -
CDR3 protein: CASSLNAAEQYF
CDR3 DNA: TGTGCCAGCAGCTTAAATGCCGCCGAGCAGTACTTC

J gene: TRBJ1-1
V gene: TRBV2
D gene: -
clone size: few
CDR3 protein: CASSEQNTEAFF
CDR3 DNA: TGTGCCAGCAGTGAACAGAACACTGAAGCTTTCTTT

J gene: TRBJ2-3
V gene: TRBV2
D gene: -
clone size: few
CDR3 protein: CASSATSDTQYF
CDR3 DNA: TGTGCCAGCAGTGCGACTAGTGATACGCAGTATTTT

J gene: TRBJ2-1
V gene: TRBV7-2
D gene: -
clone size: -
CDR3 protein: CASSLAVGDAAYNEQFF
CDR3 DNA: TGTGCCAGCAGCTTAGCGGTGGGAGACGCCGCCTACAATGAGCAGTTCTTC

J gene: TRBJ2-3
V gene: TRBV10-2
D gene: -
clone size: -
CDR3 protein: CASSDESGPRGQYF
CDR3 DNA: TGCGCCAGCAGTGATGAATCAGGCCCTCGCGGGCAGTATTTT